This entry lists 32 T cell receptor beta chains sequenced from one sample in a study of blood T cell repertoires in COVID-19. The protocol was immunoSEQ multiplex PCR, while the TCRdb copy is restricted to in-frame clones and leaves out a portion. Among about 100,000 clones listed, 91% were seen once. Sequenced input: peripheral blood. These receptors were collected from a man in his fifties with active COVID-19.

The CDR3 is CASSPTGETQYF. The CDR3 nucleotides read TGTGCCAGCTCACCAACAGGGGAGACGCAGTATTTT. V and J are TRBV18 and TRBJ2-3; TRBD1 matches at 7 bases. CDR1 is KGHSH, CDR2 LQKENI, per germline. J was trimmed by 9 bases and V by 2 bases; bases with no gene match: 2. CDR3 length: 12 amino acids.

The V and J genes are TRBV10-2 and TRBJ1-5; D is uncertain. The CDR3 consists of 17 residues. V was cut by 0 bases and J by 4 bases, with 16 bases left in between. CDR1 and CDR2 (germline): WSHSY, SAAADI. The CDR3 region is CASSESKVQSPNQPQHF. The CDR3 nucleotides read TGCGCCAGCAGTGAGTCGAAAGTCCAGTCCCCGAATCAGCCCCAGCATTTT.

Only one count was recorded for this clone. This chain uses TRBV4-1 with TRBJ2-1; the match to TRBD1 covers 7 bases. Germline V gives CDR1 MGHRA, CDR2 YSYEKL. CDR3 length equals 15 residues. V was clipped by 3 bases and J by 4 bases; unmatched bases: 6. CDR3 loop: CASSHGQAVYNEQFF. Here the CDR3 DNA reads TGCGCCAGCAGCCACGGACAGGCCGTTTACAATGAGCAGTTCTTC.

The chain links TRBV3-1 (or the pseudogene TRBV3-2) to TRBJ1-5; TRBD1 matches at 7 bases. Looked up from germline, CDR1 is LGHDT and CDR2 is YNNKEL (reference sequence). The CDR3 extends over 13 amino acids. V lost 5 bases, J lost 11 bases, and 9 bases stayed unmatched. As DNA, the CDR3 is TGTGCCAGCAGCATGACAGGGTCTATGGCCCAGCATTTT. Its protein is CASSMTGSMAQHF.

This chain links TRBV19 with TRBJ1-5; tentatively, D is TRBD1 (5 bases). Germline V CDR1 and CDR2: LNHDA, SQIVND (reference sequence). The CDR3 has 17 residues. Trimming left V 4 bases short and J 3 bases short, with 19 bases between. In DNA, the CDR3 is TGTGCCAGTAGTAAGCGGGACCGCGCTAATATCAATCAGCCCCAGCATTTT. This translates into CASSKRDRANINQPQHF.

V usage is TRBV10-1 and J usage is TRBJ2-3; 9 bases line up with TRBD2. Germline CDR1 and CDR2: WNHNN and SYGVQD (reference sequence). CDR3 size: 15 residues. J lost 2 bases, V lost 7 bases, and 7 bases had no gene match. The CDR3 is CASIRRTSVTDTQYF. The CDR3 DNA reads TGCGCCAGCATAAGAAGGACTAGCGTCACAGATACGCAGTATTTT.

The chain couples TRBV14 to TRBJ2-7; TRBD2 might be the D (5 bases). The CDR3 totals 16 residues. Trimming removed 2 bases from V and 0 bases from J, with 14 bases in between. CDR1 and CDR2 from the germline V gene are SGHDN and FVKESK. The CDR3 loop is CASSQMPRGSSYEQYF. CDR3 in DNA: TGTGCCAGCAGCCAAATGCCCCGGGGTAGCTCCTACGAGCAGTACTTC.

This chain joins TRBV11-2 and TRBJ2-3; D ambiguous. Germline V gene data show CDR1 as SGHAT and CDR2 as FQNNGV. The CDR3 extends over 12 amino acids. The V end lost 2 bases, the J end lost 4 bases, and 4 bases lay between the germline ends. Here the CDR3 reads CASSLFADTQYF. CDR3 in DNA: TGTGCCAGCAGCTTATTCGCAGATACGCAGTATTTT.

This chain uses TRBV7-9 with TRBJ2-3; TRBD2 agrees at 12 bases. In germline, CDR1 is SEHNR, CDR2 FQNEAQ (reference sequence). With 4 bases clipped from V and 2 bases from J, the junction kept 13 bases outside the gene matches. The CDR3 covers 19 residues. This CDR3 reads CASSYMTSGGVDPTDTQYF. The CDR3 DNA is TGTGCCAGCAGCTACATGACTAGCGGGGGAGTCGATCCCACAGATACGCAGTATTTT.

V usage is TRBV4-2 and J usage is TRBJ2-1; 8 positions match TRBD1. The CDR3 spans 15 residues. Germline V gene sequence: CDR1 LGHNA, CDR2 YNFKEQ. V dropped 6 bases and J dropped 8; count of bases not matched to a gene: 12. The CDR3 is CASSRGQGSYDEQFF. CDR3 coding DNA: TGTGCCAGCAGTCGAGGACAGGGAAGTTATGATGAGCAGTTCTTC.

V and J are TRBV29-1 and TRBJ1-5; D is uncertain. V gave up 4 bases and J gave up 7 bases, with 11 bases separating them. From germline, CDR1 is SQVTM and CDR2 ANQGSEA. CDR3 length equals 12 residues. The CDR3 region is CSVGGFGQPQHF. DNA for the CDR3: TGCAGCGTTGGAGGGTTTGGGCAGCCCCAGCATTTT.

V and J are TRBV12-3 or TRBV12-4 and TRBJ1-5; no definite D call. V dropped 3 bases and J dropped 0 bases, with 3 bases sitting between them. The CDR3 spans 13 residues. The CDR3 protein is CASSFYSNQPQHF. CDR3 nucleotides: TGTGCCAGCAGTTTCTATAGCAATCAGCCCCAGCATTTT.

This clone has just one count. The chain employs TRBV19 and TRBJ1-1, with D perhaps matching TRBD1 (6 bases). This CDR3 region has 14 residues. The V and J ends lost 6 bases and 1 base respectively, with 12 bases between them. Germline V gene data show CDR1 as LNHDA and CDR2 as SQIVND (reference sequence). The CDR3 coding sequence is TGTGCCAGTAGATGGGGGGGGGCGAACACTGAAGCTTTCTTT. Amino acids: CASRWGGANTEAFF.

CDR3: CASSRELNSPLHF. CDR3 coding DNA: TGTGCCAGCAGCCGTGAACTGAATTCACCCCTCCACTTT. This chain links TRBV5-6 with TRBJ1-6; no reliable D call. The CDR3 spans 13 residues. The V gene lost 4 bases and the J gene lost 7 bases, with 9 bases spanning the gap. CDR1 is SGHDT, CDR2 YYEEEE, per germline.

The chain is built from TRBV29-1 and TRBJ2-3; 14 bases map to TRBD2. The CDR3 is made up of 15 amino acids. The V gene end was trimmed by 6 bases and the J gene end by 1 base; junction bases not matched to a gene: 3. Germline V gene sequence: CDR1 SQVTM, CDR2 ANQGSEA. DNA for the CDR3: TGCAGCGTCACGGGACTAGCGGGGGGCACAGATACGCAGTATTTT. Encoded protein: CSVTGLAGGTDTQYF.

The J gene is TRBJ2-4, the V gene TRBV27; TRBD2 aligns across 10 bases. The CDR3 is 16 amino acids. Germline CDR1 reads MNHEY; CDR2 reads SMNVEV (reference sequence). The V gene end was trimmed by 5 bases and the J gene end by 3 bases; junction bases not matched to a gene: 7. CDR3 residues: CASSPGAGGGKNIQYF. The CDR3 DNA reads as TGTGCCAGCAGTCCGGGAGCGGGAGGGGGCAAAAACATTCAGTACTTC.

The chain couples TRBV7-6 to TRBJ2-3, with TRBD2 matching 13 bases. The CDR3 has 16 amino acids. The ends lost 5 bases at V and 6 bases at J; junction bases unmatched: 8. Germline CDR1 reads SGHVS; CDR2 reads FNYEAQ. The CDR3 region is CASSRGTSGVRDTQYF. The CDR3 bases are TGTGCCAGCAGCCGAGGGACTAGCGGGGTAAGGGATACGCAGTATTTT.

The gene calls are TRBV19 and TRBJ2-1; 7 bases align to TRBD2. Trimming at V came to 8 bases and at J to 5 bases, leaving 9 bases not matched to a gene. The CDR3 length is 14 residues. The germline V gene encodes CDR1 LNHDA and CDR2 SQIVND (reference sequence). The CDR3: CASYSSGRNNEQFF. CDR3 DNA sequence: TGTGCCAGTTATTCTAGCGGAAGGAACAATGAGCAGTTCTTC.

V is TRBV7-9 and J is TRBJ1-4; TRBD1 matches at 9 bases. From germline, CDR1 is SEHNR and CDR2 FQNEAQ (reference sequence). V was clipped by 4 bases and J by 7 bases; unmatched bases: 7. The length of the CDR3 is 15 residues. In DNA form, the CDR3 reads TGTGCCAGCAGCTCGCTACAGGGGGCCGGTGAAAAACTGTTTTTT. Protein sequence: CASSSLQGAGEKLFF.

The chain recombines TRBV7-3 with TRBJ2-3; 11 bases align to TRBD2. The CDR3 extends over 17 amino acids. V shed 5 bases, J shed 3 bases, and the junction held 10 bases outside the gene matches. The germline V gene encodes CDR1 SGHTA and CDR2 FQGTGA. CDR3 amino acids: CASSATSGARITDTQYF. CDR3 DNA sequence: TGTGCCAGCAGCGCGACTAGCGGGGCCCGAATTACAGATACGCAGTATTTT.

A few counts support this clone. CDR3 in amino acids: CASSGGGSPYMDEQYF. In DNA, the CDR3 is TGTGCCAGCAGTGGGGGGGGCTCCCCCTATATGGACGAGCAGTACTTC. V gene TRBV27 combines with J gene TRBJ2-7; TRBD2 is a possible D gene (7 bases). This CDR3 comprises 16 residues. Between the trimmed V and J ends, which lost 5 bases and 5 bases, there was a span of 22 bases. In germline, CDR1 is MNHEY, CDR2 SMNVEV (reference sequence).

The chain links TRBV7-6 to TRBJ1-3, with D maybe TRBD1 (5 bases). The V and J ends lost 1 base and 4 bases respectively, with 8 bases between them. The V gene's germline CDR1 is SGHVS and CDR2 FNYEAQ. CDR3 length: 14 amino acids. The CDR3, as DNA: TGTGCCAGCAGCTTAGGGGGCAGGGGAAACACCATATATTTT. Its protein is CASSLGGRGNTIYF. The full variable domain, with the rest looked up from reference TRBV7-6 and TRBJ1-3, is GAGVSQSPRYKVTKRGQDVALRCDPISGHVSLYWYRQALGQGPEFLTYFNYEAQQDKSGLPNDRFSAERPEGSISTLTIQRTEQRDSAMYRCASSLGGRGNTIYFGEGSWLTVV.

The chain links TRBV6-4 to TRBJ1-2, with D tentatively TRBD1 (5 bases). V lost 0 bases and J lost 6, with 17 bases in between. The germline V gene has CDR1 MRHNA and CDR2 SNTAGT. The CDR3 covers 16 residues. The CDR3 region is CASSDSGAASWDGYTF. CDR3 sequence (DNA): TGTGCCAGCAGTGACTCTGGGGCAGCTTCTTGGGATGGCTACACCTTC.

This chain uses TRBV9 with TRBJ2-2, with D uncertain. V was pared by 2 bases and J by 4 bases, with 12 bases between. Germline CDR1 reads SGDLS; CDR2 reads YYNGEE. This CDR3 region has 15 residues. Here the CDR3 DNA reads TGTGCCAGCAGCGTCTCCCCAGTAACCACCGGGGAGCTGTTTTTT. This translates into CASSVSPVTTGELFF.

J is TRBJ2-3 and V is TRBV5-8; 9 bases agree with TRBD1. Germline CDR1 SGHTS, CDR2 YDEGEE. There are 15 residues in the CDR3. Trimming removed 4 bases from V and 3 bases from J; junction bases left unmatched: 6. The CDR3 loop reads CASSPGQGGTDTQYF. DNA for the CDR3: TGTGCCAGCAGCCCGGGACAGGGTGGTACAGATACGCAGTATTTT.

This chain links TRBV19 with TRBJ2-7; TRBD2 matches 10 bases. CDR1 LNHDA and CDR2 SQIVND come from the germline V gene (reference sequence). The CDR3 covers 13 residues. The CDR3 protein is CGGHSGRADEQYV. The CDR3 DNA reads TGTGGGGGACACAGCGGGAGGGCCGACGAGCAGTACGTC.

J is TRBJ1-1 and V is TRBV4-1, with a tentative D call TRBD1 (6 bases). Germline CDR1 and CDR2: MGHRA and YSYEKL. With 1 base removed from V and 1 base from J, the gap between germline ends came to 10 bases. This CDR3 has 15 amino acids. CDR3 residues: CASSQVSQGNTEAFF. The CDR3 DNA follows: TGCGCCAGCAGCCAAGTTTCACAGGGGAACACTGAAGCTTTCTTT.

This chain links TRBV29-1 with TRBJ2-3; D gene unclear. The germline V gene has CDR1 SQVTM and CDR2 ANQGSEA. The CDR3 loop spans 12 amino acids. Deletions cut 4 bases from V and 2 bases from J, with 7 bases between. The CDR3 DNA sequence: TGCAGCGTTGCTGCAGTCACAGATACGCAGTATTTT. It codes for CSVAAVTDTQYF.

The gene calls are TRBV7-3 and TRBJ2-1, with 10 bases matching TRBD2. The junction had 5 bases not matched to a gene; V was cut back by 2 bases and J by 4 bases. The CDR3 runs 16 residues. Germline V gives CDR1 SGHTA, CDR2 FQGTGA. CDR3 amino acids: CASSLASGGSYNEQFF. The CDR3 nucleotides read TGTGCCAGCAGCTTAGCTAGCGGGGGATCTTACAATGAGCAGTTCTTC.

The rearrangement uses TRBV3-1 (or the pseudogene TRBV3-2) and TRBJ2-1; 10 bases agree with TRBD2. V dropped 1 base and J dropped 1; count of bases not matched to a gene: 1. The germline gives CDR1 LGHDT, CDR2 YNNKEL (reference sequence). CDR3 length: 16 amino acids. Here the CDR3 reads CASSQVLAGSYNEQFF. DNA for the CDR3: TGTGCCAGCAGCCAAGTACTAGCGGGGTCCTACAATGAGCAGTTCTTC.

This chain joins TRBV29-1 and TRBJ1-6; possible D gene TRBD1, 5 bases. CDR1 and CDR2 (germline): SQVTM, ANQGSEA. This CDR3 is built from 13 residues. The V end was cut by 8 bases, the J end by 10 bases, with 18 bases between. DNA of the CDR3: TGCAGCACATCCCAGGGTACTGGGTCACCCCTCCACTTT. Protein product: CSTSQGTGSPLHF. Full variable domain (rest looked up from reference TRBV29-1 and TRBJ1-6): SAVISQKPSRDICQRGTSLTIQCQVDSQVTMMFWYRQQPGQSLTLIATANQGSEATYESGFVIDKFPISRPNLTFSTLTVSNMSPEDSSIYLCSTSQGTGSPLHFGNGTRLTVT.

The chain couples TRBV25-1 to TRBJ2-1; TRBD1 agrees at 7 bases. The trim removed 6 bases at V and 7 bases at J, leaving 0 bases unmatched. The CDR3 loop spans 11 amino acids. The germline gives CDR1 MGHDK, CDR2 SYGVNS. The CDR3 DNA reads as TGTGCCAGCAGACAGGGGAATGAGCAGTTCTTC. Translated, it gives CASRQGNEQFF. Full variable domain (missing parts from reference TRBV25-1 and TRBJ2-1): EADIYQTPRYLVIGTGKKITLECSQTMGHDKMYWYQQDPGMELHLIHYSYGVNSTEKGDLSSESTVSRIRTEHFPLTLESARPSHTSQYLCASRQGNEQFFGPGTRLTVL.